The clone carrying this T cell receptor beta chain was detected many times. The antigen is not known. The observed sequence ends 3 residues before the CDR3 terminus, with the missing tail filled in from the germline J gene. The data were obtained in a study of T cell clonality in common variable immunodeficiency. Study-wide results and caveats: Fewer deletions and N-nucleotide insertions were reportedly seen in common variable immunodeficiency TCR beta sequences.

This CDR3 has 15 amino acids. CDR1 is DFQATT and CDR2 is SNEGSKA in the germline V gene (reference sequence). The ends were cut back, 5 bases at V and 1 base at J, with 17 bases in the middle. Produced via immunoSEQ multiplex PCR; TCRdb's table is partial and in-frame only. Altogether about 60,000 clones were found in the sample, and no singletons occur. Sequenced: peripheral blood mononuclear cells. This sequence was found in a person aged 18 to 70 in good health. The V call is TRBV20-1, the J call TRBJ2-5; the D gene is possibly TRBD2 (7 bases). The CDR3 is CSAHDRSGGQETQYF. The sequenced CDR3 bases are TGCAGTGCTCATGACAGGTCGGGGGGCCAAGAGACC.